Following are 8 T cell receptor beta chains from one sample sequenced in a study of beta chain features in type 1 diabetes. Findings and caveats of the study: TCRB CDR3 length was moderately but significantly reduced in all four CD4+ subsets of Type 1 diabetes patients.

No antigen has been identified for these receptors. Reverse transcription of all isolated RNA meant that expressed TCRB transcripts were sequenced. TCRdb's table, derived via immunoSEQ multiplex PCR, lists solely in-frame clones and lacks some. The table lists about 28,000 clones, 50% to 65% of them singletons, with 1.3% to 1.5% in the top ten. Sample: Tregs from blood. These receptors all come from a woman aged 18-29 years with type 1 diabetes.

The chain is built from TRBV7-2 and TRBJ2-5; the match to TRBD1 covers 7 bases. V lost 2 bases to trimming and J lost 4 bases; unmatched junction nucleotides: 7. The CDR3 runs 15 residues. Germline loops: CDR1 SGHTA, CDR2 FQGNSA. CDR3 nucleotide sequence: TGTGCCAGCAGCTTAAACGTAAACAGGGGAGAGACCCAGTACTTC. Translation gives CASSLNVNRGETQYF.

V is TRBV6-6 and J is TRBJ2-7; 7 bases match TRBD1. Per germline, CDR1 MNHNY and CDR2 SVGAGI (reference sequence). The ends lost 6 bases at V and 5 bases at J; junction bases unmatched: 13. The length of the CDR3 is 15 residues. CDR3 protein: CASRGMTGIAHEQYF. The DNA for the CDR3 is TGTGCCAGCAGGGGCATGACAGGGATTGCACACGAGCAGTACTTC.

The chain uses TRBV7-2 and TRBJ2-5; the match to TRBD2 covers 8 bases. Germline V gene lookup returns CDR1 SGHTA and CDR2 FQGNSA. The junction had 7 bases not matched to a gene; V was cut back by 2 bases and J by 5 bases. This CDR3 contains 15 residues. CDR3 region: CASSLITGGPETQYF. CDR3 nucleotide sequence: TGTGCCAGCAGCTTAATAACGGGAGGGCCGGAGACCCAGTACTTC.

The chain couples TRBV5-4 to TRBJ2-1, with D unresolved. The CDR3 runs to 15 residues. Germline V gene sequence: CDR1 SGHNT, CDR2 YYREEE (reference sequence). The ends were cut back, 0 bases at V and 4 bases at J, with 11 bases in the middle. CDR3 DNA: TGTGCCAGCAGCTTGGGGTCCACAGCTTACAATGAGCAGTTCTTC. Its protein is CASSLGSTAYNEQFF.

The sample holds one count of this clone. CDR3 nucleotides: TGTGCCAGCTCACTCGTCGTACTACGGGATGAGCAGTTCTTC. This gives the protein CASSLVVLRDEQFF. The chain links TRBV18 to TRBJ2-1, with D uncertain. The CDR3 has 14 residues. The ends were cut back, 4 bases at V and 8 bases at J, with 15 bases in the middle. Germline CDR1 KGHSH, CDR2 LQKENI.

J is TRBJ2-2 and V is TRBV4-3, with 13 bases that match TRBD2. Trimming removed 6 bases from V and 5 bases from J; junction bases left unmatched: 0. The CDR3 contains 14 residues. Germline CDR1 is LGHNA and CDR2 is YSLEER. Here the CDR3 DNA reads TGCGCCAGCAGGACTAGCGGGAGGACCGGGGAGCTGTTTTTT. Residues: CASRTSGRTGELFF.

CDR3 bases: TGTGCCAGCAGCGTAGCGGGAGGGGGCCACAATGAGCAGTTCTTC. This translates into CASSVAGGGHNEQFF. The gene calls are TRBV27 and TRBJ2-1; 11 bases agree with TRBD2. The CDR3 is made up of 15 amino acids. The V gene end was trimmed by 6 bases and the J gene end by 5 bases; junction bases not matched to a gene: 6. Germline-derived CDR1 and CDR2 are MNHEY and SMNVEV (reference sequence).

This chain uses TRBV5-6 with TRBJ2-5, with 8 bases fitting TRBD2. This CDR3 spans 14 amino acids. Germline CDR1 SGHDT, CDR2 YYEEEE. Unmatched junction bases numbered 1, after V lost 1 base and J lost 2 bases. CDR3 nucleotides: TGTGCCAGCAGCTTGACTAGCGGACAAGAGACCCAGTACTTC. Protein product: CASSLTSGQETQYF.